This TCR beta chain was recovered during a study of blood T cells in healthy people across ages. Primed by a sample-barcoded 5' primer and a J-beta primer mix, a second PCR proceeded for roughly 7 to 11 cycles. TCRdb redid the calling of the 5' RACE reads with MiXCR, one entry per CDR3 protein. The table lists around 650,000 distinct CDR3 sequences, approximately 29% of them singletons. Each sample provided at least 6 micrograms of extracted total RNA. The length of the CDR3 is 15 residues. Germline V gene lookup returns CDR1 SGHTA and CDR2 FQGNSA. Study-level findings and limits: Expanded clonotype shifts may have been confounded, as the donors had an unknown CMV status. The fall in TCR beta diversity per million T cells was roughly linear with age.

For this clonotype: The antigen is undetermined. This may come from a read error, since a much larger clone is one base off.

The sequence derives from a woman older than 75 in good health. The J gene is TRBJ2-5, the V gene TRBV7-2, with 13 bases matching TRBD2. TRBJ2-7 explains the end of the DNA better; the J call may be wrong. The material sequenced was blood. The CDR3 DNA sequence: TGTGCCAGCAGCTCGGGACTAGCGGGGTTCTACGAGCAGTACTTC. Translated: CASSSGLAGFYEQYF.